The following is a TCR beta chain sequence with its context. The sample comes from a study of blood T cell repertoires in COVID-19. Study-level background: Samples taken during acute and convalescent COVID-19 were collected in the United States, Italy and Spain. T cells, B-cell-depleted T cells, or PBMCs supplied cDNA or gDNA.

In the original analysis: Estimated nucleated cell counts came from reference gene primer amplification. Some clones are missing from TCRdb's copy, which holds only in-frame ones; the method was immunoSEQ multiplex PCR. The V and J calls and clone size were taken over from that table, and D and trimming were inferred from the DNA. The repertoire has approximately 190,000 clones, roughly 80% of them found once; the top ten carry approximately 15%. The J segment lost 8 bases and the V segment lost 5 bases, leaving 2 bases of the junction unmatched. This CDR3 has 12 residues. Germline V gene sequence: CDR1 MNHEY, CDR2 SVGEGT.

The sample comprised peripheral blood. The clonotype comes from a man aged 25 to 45 with active or convalescent COVID-19. The chain uses TRBV6-2 or TRBV6-3 and TRBJ2-1, with 8 bases aligning to TRBD1. CDR3 bases: TGTGCCAGCAGTGGACAGGGCTATGAGCAGTTCTTC. Its translation is CASSGQGYEQFF.